This paragraph reports one TCR beta chain. This sample was included in a study of blood T cell repertoires in COVID-19. Overall study: There were acute and convalescent COVID-19 samples, and they came from the United States, Italy and Spain. PBMCs, B-cell-depleted T cells, or T cells provided the cDNA or gDNA that made up the material.

Per the original methods: Nucleated cell counts were estimated from reference gene primer amplification. The table came from immunoSEQ multiplex PCR; TCRdb's copy has only in-frame clones and leaves some out. That table furnishes V, J and clone size, whereas the DNA furnished D and trimming. Here the sample spans roughly 64,000 clones, roughly 84% being singletons. Trimming took 1 base from V and 7 from J; bases not matched to a gene: 10. The CDR3 runs 16 residues. Germline CDR1 is SGDLS and CDR2 is YYNGEE. The clonotype was recovered from a woman aged 55-75 years with acute or convalescent COVID-19. The material sequenced was peripheral blood. The chain is built from TRBV9 and TRBJ1-4, with 7 bases fitting TRBD1. The CDR3 loop is CASSVTGGQSAEKLFF. The CDR3 coding sequence is TGTGCCAGCAGCGTAACCGGGGGACAGTCGGCTGAAAAACTGTTTTTT.